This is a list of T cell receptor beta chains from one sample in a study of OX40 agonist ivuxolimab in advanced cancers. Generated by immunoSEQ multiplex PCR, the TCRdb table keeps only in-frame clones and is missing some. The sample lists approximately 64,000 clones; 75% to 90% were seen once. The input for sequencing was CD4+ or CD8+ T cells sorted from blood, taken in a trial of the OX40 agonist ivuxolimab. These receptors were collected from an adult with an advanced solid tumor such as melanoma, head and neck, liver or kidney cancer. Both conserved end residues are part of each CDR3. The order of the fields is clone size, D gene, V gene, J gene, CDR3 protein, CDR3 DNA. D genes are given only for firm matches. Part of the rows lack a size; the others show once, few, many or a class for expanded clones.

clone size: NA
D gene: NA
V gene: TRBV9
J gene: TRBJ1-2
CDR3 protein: CASSAAVGGLSGYTF
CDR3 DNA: TGTGCCAGCAGTGCAGCGGTAGGAGGGTTGAGCGGCTACACCTTC

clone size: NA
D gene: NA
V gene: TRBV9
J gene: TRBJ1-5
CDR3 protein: CASSVVLGPINQLQHF
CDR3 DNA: TGTGCCAGCAGCGTAGTTCTAGGACCGATCAATCAGCTCCAGCATTTT

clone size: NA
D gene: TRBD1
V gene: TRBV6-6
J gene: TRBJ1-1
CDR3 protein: CASSGTGSEAFF
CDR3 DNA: TGTGCCAGCAGTGGGACAGGGTCTGAAGCTTTCTTT

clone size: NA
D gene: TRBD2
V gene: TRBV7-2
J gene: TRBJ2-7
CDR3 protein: CASSPTSGGQSYEQYF
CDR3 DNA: TGTGCCAGCAGCCCCACTAGCGGGGGCCAGTCCTACGAGCAGTACTTC

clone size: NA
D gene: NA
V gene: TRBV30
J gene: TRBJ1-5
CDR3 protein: CAWSVAGRNQPQHF
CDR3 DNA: TGTGCCTGGAGTGTGGCAGGAAGGAATCAGCCCCAGCATTTT

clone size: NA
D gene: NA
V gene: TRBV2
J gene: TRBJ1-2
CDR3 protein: CASSDRAAVYGYTF
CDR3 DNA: TGTGCCAGCAGTGACAGGGCTGCTGTCTATGGCTACACCTTC

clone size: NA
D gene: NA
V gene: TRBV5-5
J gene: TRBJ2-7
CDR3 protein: CASSLRQGPSARPREYF
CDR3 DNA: TGTGCCAGCAGCTTGAGGCAGGGCCCCTCCGCCCGCCCGAGGGAGTACTTC

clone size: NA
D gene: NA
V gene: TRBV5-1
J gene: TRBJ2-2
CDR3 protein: CASSLSPGELFF
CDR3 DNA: TGCGCCAGCAGCTTGAGCCCCGGGGAGCTGTTTTTT

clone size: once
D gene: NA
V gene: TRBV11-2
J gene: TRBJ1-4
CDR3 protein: CASSPSRANGKLFF
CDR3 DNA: TGTGCCAGCAGCCCGTCCCGGGCCAATGGAAAACTGTTTTTT

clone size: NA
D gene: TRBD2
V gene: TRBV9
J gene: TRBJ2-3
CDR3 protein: CASSVEAGGLNTQYF
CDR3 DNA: TGTGCCAGCAGCGTAGAGGCGGGGGGGCTAAATACGCAGTATTTT

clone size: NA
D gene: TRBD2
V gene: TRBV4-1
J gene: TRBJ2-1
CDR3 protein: CASSQTSASPNEQFF
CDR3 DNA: TGCGCCAGCAGCCAGACTAGCGCCAGCCCCAATGAGCAGTTCTTC

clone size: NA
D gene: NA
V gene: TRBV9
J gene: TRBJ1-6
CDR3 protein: CASSVGRKGDSPLHF
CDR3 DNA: TGTGCCAGCAGCGTAGGGCGTAAAGGAGATTCACCCCTCCACTTT

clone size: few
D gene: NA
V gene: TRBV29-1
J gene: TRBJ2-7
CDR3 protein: CSAEAGQSYEQYF
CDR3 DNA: TGCAGCGCAGAAGCGGGACAGTCCTACGAGCAGTACTTC

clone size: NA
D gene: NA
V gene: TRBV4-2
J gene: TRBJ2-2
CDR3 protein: CASSREGIQLGVTGELFF
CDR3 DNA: TGTGCCAGCAGCCGAGAGGGTATACAGTTGGGGGTCACCGGGGAGCTGTTTTTT

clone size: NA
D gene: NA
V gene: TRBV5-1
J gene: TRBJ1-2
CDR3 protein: CASSWDSDGYTF
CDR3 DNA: TGCGCCAGCAGCTGGGACTCGGATGGCTACACCTTC

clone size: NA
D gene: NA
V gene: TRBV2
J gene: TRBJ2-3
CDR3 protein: CASSGGGTDTQYF
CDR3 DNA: TGTGCCAGCAGTGGGGGGGGCACAGATACGCAGTATTTT

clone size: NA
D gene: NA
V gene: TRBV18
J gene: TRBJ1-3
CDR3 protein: CASSPATGARDTIYF
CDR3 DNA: TGTGCCAGCTCACCAGCGACTGGGGCCCGGGACACCATATATTTT

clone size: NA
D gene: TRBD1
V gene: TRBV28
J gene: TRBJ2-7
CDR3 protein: CASRIQGSSYEQYF
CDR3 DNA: TGTGCCAGCAGGATACAGGGGAGCTCCTACGAGCAGTACTTC

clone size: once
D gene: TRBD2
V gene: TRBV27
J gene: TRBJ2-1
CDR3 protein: CASSFSLAGGFSYNEQFF
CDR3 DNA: TGTGCCAGCAGTTTTTCACTAGCGGGGGGCTTCTCCTACAATGAGCAGTTCTTC

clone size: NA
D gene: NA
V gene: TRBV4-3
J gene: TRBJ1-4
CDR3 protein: CASSQEMRRGEKLFF
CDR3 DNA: TGCGCCAGCAGCCAAGAAATGCGCAGGGGCGAAAAACTGTTTTTT

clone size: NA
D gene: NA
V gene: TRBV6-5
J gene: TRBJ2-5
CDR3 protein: CASSYNEGLETQYF
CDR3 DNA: TGTGCCAGCAGTTACAATGAAGGGTTGGAGACCCAGTACTTC

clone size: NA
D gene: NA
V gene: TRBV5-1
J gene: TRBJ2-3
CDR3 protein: CASSLYFMIGSTDTQYF
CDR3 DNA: TGCGCCAGCAGCTTGTACTTCATGATCGGAAGCACAGATACGCAGTATTTT

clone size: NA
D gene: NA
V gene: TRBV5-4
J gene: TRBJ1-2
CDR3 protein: CASSLDPGDNYGYTF
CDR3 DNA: TGTGCCAGCAGCTTGGATCCGGGGGATAACTATGGCTACACCTTC

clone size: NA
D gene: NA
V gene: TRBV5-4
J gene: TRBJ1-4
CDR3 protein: CASSRRSPTATNEKLFF
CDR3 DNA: TGTGCCAGCAGCCGGAGGAGCCCTACTGCAACTAATGAAAAACTGTTTTTT

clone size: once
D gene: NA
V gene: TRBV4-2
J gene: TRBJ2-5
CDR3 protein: CASSQGQQETQYF
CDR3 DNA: TGTGCCAGCAGCCAAGGACAGCAGGAGACCCAGTACTTC

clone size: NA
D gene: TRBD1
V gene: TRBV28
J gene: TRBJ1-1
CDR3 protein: CASSLLRDRLSAFF
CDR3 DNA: TGTGCCAGCAGTTTATTACGGGACAGGTTATCAGCTTTCTTT

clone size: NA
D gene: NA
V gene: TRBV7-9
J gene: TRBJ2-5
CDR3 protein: CASSLPGYRGETQYF
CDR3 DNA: TGTGCCAGCAGCCTCCCCGGGTATCGAGGGGAGACCCAGTACTTC

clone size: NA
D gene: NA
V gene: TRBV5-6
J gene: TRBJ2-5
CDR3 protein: CASTPGVEETQYF
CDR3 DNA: TGTGCCAGCACCCCCGGGGTCGAGGAGACCCAGTACTTC

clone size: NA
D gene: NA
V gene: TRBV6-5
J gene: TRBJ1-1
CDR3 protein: CASSYGGTEAFF
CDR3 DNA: TGTGCCAGCAGTTATGGGGGCACTGAAGCTTTCTTT

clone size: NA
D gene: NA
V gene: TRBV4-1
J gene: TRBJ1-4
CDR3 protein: CASSLRLLGGLTRTNEKLFF
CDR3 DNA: TGCGCCAGCAGCCTCCGTCTCCTGGGGGGCTTAACACGGACTAATGAAAAACTGTTTTTT

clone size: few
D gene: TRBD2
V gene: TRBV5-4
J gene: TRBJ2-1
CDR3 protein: CASSLGRGDNEQFF
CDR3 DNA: TGTGCCAGCAGCTTGGGGCGGGGGGACAATGAGCAGTTCTTC

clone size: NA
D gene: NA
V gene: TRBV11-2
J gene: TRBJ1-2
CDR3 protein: CASSLDRERGSTYGYTF
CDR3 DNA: TGTGCCAGCAGCTTAGACCGGGAGAGGGGATCTACATATGGCTACACCTTC

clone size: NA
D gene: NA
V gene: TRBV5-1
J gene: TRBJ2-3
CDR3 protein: CASSRGRTANQGGTQYF
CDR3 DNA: TGCGCCAGCAGCCGCGGCCGGACCGCTAATCAGGGGGGTACGCAGTATTTT

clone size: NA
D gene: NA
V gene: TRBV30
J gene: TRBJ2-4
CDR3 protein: CAWSAGPLDKNIQYF
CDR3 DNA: TGTGCCTGGAGCGCCGGCCCCCTGGACAAAAACATTCAGTACTTC

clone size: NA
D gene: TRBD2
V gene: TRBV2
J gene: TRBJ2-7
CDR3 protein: CASSEWERGEQYF
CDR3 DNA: TGTGCCAGCAGTGAGTGGGAGCGGGGGGAGCAGTACTTC

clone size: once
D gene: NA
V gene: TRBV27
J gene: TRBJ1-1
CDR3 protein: CASSLNRNTEAFF
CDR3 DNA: TGTGCCAGCAGCCTTAACAGGAACACTGAAGCTTTCTTT

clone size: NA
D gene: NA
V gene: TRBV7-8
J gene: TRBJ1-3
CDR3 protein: CASSLDVWGADRSTIYF
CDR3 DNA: TGTGCCAGCAGCTTAGATGTATGGGGCGCCGACCGAAGCACCATATATTTT

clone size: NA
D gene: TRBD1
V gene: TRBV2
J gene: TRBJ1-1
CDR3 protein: CASSSIGTGVSEAFF
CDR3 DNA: TGTGCCAGCAGTTCTATCGGGACAGGGGTTTCTGAAGCTTTCTTT

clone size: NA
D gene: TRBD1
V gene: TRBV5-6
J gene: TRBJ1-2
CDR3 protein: CASRRRDRDGYGYTF
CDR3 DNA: TGTGCCAGCAGGCGCCGGGACAGGGATGGCTATGGCTACACCTTC

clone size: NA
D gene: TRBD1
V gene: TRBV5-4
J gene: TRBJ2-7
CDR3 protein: CASSPGQDSYEQYF
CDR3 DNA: TGTGCCAGCAGCCCGGGACAGGATAGCTACGAGCAGTACTTC

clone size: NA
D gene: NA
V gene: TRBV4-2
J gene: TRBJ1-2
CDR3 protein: CASSPFHRDGYGYTF
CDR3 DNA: TGTGCCAGCAGCCCCTTTCACCGGGACGGCTATGGCTACACCTTC

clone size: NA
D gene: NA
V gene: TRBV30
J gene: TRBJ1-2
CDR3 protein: CAWSVRSVGGYTF
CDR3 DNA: TGTGCCTGGAGTGTACGCAGCGTAGGGGGCTACACCTTC

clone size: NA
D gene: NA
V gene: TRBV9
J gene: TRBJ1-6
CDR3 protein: CASSVGRQNNSPLHF
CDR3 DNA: TGTGCCAGCAGCGTAGGAAGACAGAACAATTCACCCCTCCACTTT

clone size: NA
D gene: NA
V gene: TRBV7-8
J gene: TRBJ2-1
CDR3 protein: CASSLFHPTSPKLKGVEQFF
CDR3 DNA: TGTGCCAGCAGCTTATTTCATCCGACTTCACCGAAGCTTAAGGGCGTTGAGCAGTTCTTC

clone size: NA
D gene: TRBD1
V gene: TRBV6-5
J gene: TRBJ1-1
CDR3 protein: CASSFGTGQTEAFF
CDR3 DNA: TGTGCCAGCAGTTTCGGGACAGGGCAAACTGAAGCTTTCTTT

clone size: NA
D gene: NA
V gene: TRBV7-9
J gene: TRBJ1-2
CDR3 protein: CASSLAARGSAGYTF
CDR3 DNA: TGTGCCAGCAGCTTAGCCGCGCGGGGGTCGGCCGGTTACACCTTC

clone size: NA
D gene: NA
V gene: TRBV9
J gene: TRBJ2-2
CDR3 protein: CASSVGGTGELFF
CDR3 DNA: TGTGCCAGCAGCGTAGGCGGCACCGGGGAGCTGTTTTTT

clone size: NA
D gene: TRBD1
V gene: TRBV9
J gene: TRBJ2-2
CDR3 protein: CASSDPRDSTGELFF
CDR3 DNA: TGTGCCAGCAGCGACCCTCGGGACAGCACCGGGGAGCTGTTTTTT

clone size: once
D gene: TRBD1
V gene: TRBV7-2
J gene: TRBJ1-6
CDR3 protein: CASSPRQGGGSPLHF
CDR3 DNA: TGTGCCAGCAGCCCAAGACAGGGGGGTGGTTCACCCCTCCACTTT

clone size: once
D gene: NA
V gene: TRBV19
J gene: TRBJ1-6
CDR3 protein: CASSIERTNSPLHF
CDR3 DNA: TGTGCCAGTAGTATCGAGCGTACTAATTCACCCCTCCACTTT

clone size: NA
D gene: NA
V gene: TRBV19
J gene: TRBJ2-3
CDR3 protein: CASSPGSGTGHTDTQYF
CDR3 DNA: TGTGCCAGTAGCCCCGGCTCGGGGACCGGCCACACAGATACGCAGTATTTT

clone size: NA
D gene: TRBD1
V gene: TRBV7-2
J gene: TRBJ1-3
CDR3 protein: CASSREGAIGGNTIYF
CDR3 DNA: TGTGCCAGCAGCCGGGAGGGGGCGATTGGTGGAAACACCATATATTTT

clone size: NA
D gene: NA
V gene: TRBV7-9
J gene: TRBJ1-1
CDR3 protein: CAIRDNGPEAFF
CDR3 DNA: TGTGCCATTAGGGACAACGGACCTGAAGCTTTCTTT

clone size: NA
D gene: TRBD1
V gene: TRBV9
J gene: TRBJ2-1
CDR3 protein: CASSPRQGGDNEQFF
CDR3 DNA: TGTGCCAGCAGCCCAAGACAGGGGGGAGACAATGAGCAGTTCTTC

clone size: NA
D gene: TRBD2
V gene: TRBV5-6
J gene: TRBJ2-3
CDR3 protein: CASSSATSGGWDTQYF
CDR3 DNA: TGTGCCAGCAGCTCCGCCACTAGCGGGGGCTGGGATACGCAGTATTTT

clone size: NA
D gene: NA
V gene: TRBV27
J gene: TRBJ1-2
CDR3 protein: CASSFLNYGYTF
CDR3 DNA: TGTGCCAGCAGTTTCCTCAACTATGGCTACACCTTC

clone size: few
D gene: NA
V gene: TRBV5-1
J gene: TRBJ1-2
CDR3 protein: CASSPPGSVYNYGYTF
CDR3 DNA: TGCGCCAGCAGCCCCCCGGGGTCAGTTTATAACTATGGCTACACCTTC

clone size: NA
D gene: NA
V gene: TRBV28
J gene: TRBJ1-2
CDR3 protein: CASTPDSYYGYTF
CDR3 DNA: TGTGCCAGCACCCCTGACAGTTACTATGGCTACACCTTC

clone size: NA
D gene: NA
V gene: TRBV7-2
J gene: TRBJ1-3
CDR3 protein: CASSPLGLSSSGNTIYF
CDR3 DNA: TGTGCCAGCAGCCCACTTGGGCTTTCCTCCTCTGGAAACACCATATATTTT